This TCR beta chain was identified during a study of kidney transplant recipient with SARS-CoV-2 infection. Via MiXCR, TCRdb re-called the reads, giving one row per CDR3 protein. Of 250,000 or so distinct CDR3 sequences in the sample, around 28% were seen once. Looked up from germline, CDR1 is MGHRA and CDR2 is YSYEKL. V was clipped by 3 bases and J by 2 bases, with 3 bases between them. The CDR3 spans 12 residues. The sample holds a few counts of this clonotype. This chain uses TRBV4-1 with TRBJ2-3; D gene unclear. Source: a blood sample, taken at baseline and between days 110 and 120 from a kidney transplant recipient. This TCR was recovered from a male patient between 25 and 39 years old who had COVID-19 and was a kidney transplant recipient. A subset of T cells may come from the graft donor. CDR3 nucleotide sequence: TGCGCCAGCAGCCACCTCACAGATACGCAGTATTTT. It codes for CASSHLTDTQYF.